This TCR beta chain was captured in a study of cytomegalovirus exposure and HLA in healthy donors. Per the germline V gene, CDR1 is SGHVS and CDR2 is FNYEAQ. The CDR3 loop spans 14 amino acids. PCR employed 60 Vbeta and 13 Jbeta primers. Profiled with immunoSEQ multiplex PCR; TCRdb holds only in-frame clones, not every one. Of around 190,000 clones listed, more than 70% were seen once; the top ten hold approximately 1.1%. For this clone: A read error may produce the germline difference seen at one junction end.

The receptor comes from a woman in her forties in good health and CMV-seronegative. The material sequenced was PBMCs. V gene TRBV7-6 combines with J gene TRBJ2-1; 8 nucleotides line up with TRBD2. As DNA, the CDR3 is TGTGTCAGCAGCTTACCCTCTAGCGGGAATGAGCAGTTCTTC. Encoded protein: CVSSLPSSGNEQFF. Variable domain in full (rest from reference TRBV7-6 and TRBJ2-1): GAGVSQSPRYKVTKRGQDVALRCDPISGHVSLYWYRQALGQGPEFLTYFNYEAQQDKSGLPNDRFSAERPEGSISTLTIQRTEQRDSAMYRCVSSLPSSGNEQFFGPGTRLTVL.